This T cell receptor beta chain is from a study of identical twins. General study findings and limits: Cord blood's abundant beta clonotypes had fewer insertions, unlike memory repertoires.

In germline, CDR1 is SNHLY, CDR2 FYNNEI. The V end lost 8 bases, the J end lost 0 bases, and 14 bases lay between the germline ends. CDR3 length: 14 amino acids. Each cDNA held unique molecular identifiers, and template switching gave it a universal primer site. TCRdb analysed the 5' RACE reads with MiXCR anew, one entry per CDR3 protein. The sample yields roughly 240,000 distinct CDR3 sequences, about 7% seen once. This clonotype occurred a few times. Antigen: not known. In addition, the sample was reused for a study of yellow fever vaccine responses in identical twins. As reported in that work: A vaccine T cell response that seemed partly convergent and partly personalized was reported in twins.

This sequence originates from a woman aged 18-30 years in good health. Source material: memory (CD45RO+) T cells sorted from blood. The chain carries TRBV2 and TRBJ2-7, with a possible D match to TRBD2 (5 bases). Here the CDR3 reads CASYGRESSYEQYF. CDR3 sequence (DNA): TGTGCCAGCTACGGACGGGAAAGCTCCTACGAGCAGTACTTC.